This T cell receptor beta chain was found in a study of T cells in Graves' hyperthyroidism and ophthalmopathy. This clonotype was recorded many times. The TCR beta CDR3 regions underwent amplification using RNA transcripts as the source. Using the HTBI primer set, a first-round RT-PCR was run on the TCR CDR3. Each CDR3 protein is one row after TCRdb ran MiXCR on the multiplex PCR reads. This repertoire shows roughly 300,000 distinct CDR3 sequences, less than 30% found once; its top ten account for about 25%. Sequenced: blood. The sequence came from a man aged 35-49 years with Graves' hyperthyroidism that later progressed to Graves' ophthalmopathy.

The CDR3 DNA reads TGTGCCAGTAGTACCGGGACTAGCGCCGGGGAGCTGTTTTTT. Its protein product is CASSTGTSAGELFF. The chain uses TRBV19 and TRBJ2-2, with 10 bases aligning to TRBD2. CDR1 is LNHDA and CDR2 is SQIVND in the germline V gene (reference sequence). The J segment lost 6 bases and the V segment lost 4 bases, leaving 2 bases of the junction unmatched. The CDR3 runs to 14 residues. Full variable domain (outside the CDR3, taken from reference TRBV19 and TRBJ2-2): DGGITQSPKYLFRKEGQNVTLSCEQNLNHDAMYWYRQDPGQGLRLIYYSQIVNDFQKGDIAEGYSVSREKKESFPLTVTSAQKNPTAFYLCASSTGTSAGELFFGEGSRLTVL.